One and the same sample provided the 31 T cell receptor beta chains below, sequenced in a study of TIL therapy for anti-PD-1-resistant metastatic lung cancer. Sequencing used immunoSEQ v3. Only in-frame clones appear in the TCRdb table, and some are missing; sequencing was by immunoSEQ multiplex PCR. Of 36,000 or so clones listed, roughly 70% are singletons. The time point here: pre-treatment sample, taken before nivolumab and TIL therapy. The source was blood, collected at baseline. Every receptor here comes from a person aged 25 to 80 with non-small cell lung cancer.

V is TRBV9 and J is TRBJ2-2; 9 bases match TRBD1. CDR3 length equals 16 residues. V trimming: 2 bases; J trimming: 5 bases; junction bases outside the gene matches: 7. Germline CDR1 and CDR2: SGDLS and YYNGEE. The CDR3 here is CASSVSGTGITGELFF. The CDR3, as DNA: TGTGCCAGCAGCGTCTCCGGGACAGGGATTACCGGGGAGCTGTTTTTT. Full variable domain (rest looked up from reference TRBV9 and TRBJ2-2): DSGVTQTPKHLITATGQRVTLRCSPRSGDLSVYWYQQSLDQGLQFLIQYYNGEERAKGNILERFSAQQFPDLHSELNLSSLELGDSALYFCASSVSGTGITGELFFGEGSRLTVL.

V is TRBV13 and J is TRBJ1-1; D ambiguous. The CDR3 totals 14 residues. Germline V gene sequence: CDR1 PRHDT, CDR2 FYEKMQ (reference sequence). V was clipped by 2 bases and J by 2 bases, with 9 bases between them. The CDR3 DNA reads as TGTGCCAGCAGCTTACCGCCAGGTAACACTGAAGCTTTCTTT. This encodes CASSLPPGNTEAFF.

The chain carries TRBV5-5 and TRBJ1-1, with unresolved D. Germline-derived CDR1 and CDR2 are SGHKS and YYEKEE (reference sequence). The V and J ends lost 4 bases and 5 bases respectively, with 18 bases between them. The CDR3 contains 15 residues. The chain's CDR3 is CASSPSRVEETEAFF. The CDR3 coding sequence is TGTGCCAGCAGCCCCTCTAGGGTTGAGGAAACTGAAGCTTTCTTT.

The chain is built from TRBV4-2 and TRBJ1-2; TRBD1 aligns across 8 bases. The germline gives CDR1 LGHNA, CDR2 YNFKEQ. The CDR3 totals 16 residues. The trim removed 0 bases at V and 4 bases at J, leaving 7 bases unmatched. Here the CDR3 DNA reads TGTGCCAGCAGCCAAGAACACAGGGGGAATTTCTATGGCTACACCTTC. Encoded protein: CASSQEHRGNFYGYTF.

The chain uses TRBV5-1 and TRBJ2-2, with 9 bases identical to TRBD2. This CDR3 comprises 16 residues. Germline V CDR1 and CDR2: SGHRS, YFSETQ. V trimming: 2 bases; J trimming: 3 bases; junction bases outside the gene matches: 5. This CDR3 reads CASSLRRGGDTGELFF. The CDR3 region has the DNA TGCGCCAGCAGCTTAAGGCGGGGGGGGGACACCGGGGAGCTGTTTTTT.

The chain uses TRBV7-2 and TRBJ1-6; D is unresolved. Trimming took 2 bases from V and 5 from J, leaving 13 bases between them. The CDR3 runs 16 residues. CDR1 SGHTA and CDR2 FQGNSA come from the germline V gene. In DNA, the CDR3 is TGTGCCAGCAGCTTAATGGCTAGGCCAAATAATTCACCCCTCCACTTT. Translated: CASSLMARPNNSPLHF.

This clone was seen a few times. V usage is TRBV11-2 and J usage is TRBJ1-4; D remains unclear. Trimming shortened V by 1 base and J by 7 bases, and 10 bases separated the two germline ends. Germline V gene data show CDR1 as SGHAT and CDR2 as FQNNGV. This CDR3 contains 14 residues. CDR3 in amino acids: CASSLAVAGEKLFF. CDR3 in DNA: TGTGCCAGCAGCTTAGCGGTAGCAGGTGAAAAACTGTTTTTT.

This clone has only one observation. The CDR3 protein is CASRTGDSGNTIYF. The CDR3 region has the DNA TGTGCCAGCAGGACAGGGGACTCTGGAAACACCATATATTTT. The V and J genes are TRBV2 and TRBJ1-3; 8 positions match TRBD1. The CDR3 is 14 residues long. Looked up from germline, CDR1 is SNHLY and CDR2 is FYNNEI. Trimming at V came to 6 bases and at J to 0 bases, leaving 1 base not matched to a gene. Variable domain in full (rest from reference TRBV2 and TRBJ1-3): EPEVTQTPSHQVTQMGQEVILRCVPISNHLYFYWYRQILGQKVEFLVSFYNNEISEKSEIFDDQFSVERPDGSNFTLKIRSTKLEDSAMYFCASRTGDSGNTIYFGEGSWLTVV.

This chain uses TRBV5-4 with TRBJ1-1; 9 nucleotides agree with TRBD1. CDR1 SGHNT and CDR2 YYREEE come from the germline V gene (reference sequence). The CDR3 runs 15 residues. Losses at the gene ends were 4 bases for V and 3 bases for J; bases not matched to a gene: 7. CDR3 loop: CASSPQTGGYTEAFF. The CDR3 DNA sequence: TGTGCCAGCAGCCCACAGACAGGGGGGTACACTGAAGCTTTCTTT.

The gene calls are TRBV7-2 and TRBJ1-6, with 8 bases lining up with TRBD1. J lost 7 bases, V lost 2 bases, and 7 bases had no gene match. CDR3 length: 16 amino acids. Germline loops: CDR1 SGHTA, CDR2 FQGNSA. Written as DNA, the CDR3 is TGTGCCAGCAGCTTATTCGGGACAGGTGTAAATTCACCCCTCCACTTT. This gives the protein CASSLFGTGVNSPLHF.

The chain recombines TRBV7-3 with TRBJ2-2; no firm D call. Germline V CDR1 and CDR2: SGHTA, FQGTGA. The V end lost 6 bases, the J end lost 2 bases, and 10 bases lay between the germline ends. CDR3 length equals 14 residues. CDR3 residues: CASRRGSNTGELFF. Here the CDR3 DNA reads TGTGCCAGCAGGCGCGGAAGTAACACCGGGGAGCTGTTTTTT.

The rearrangement joins TRBV2 to TRBJ1-1; 12 bases match TRBD1. CDR3 length equals 14 residues. The ends lost 9 bases at V and 9 bases at J; junction bases unmatched: 11. The germline CDR1 and CDR2 sequences are SNHLY and FYNNEI. This chain's CDR3 is CASLNTGTGGKAFF. The CDR3 DNA reads TGTGCCAGTCTCAACACCGGGACAGGGGGCAAAGCTTTCTTT.

The V call is TRBV5-6, the J call TRBJ2-7, with TRBD1 matching 10 bases. Germline assignment: CDR1 SGHDT and CDR2 YYEEEE. The CDR3 has 13 residues. Trimming removed 4 bases from V and 6 bases from J; junction bases left unmatched: 4. CDR3 bases: TGTGCCAGCAGCATTGACAGGGGGCGCGAGCAGTACTTC. It is translated as CASSIDRGREQYF.

The V and J genes are TRBV6-1 and TRBJ1-6; maybe TRBD1 (5 bases). The CDR3 consists of 15 residues. Trimming removed 3 bases from V and 11 bases from J, with 17 bases in between. From germline, CDR1 is MNHNS and CDR2 SASEGT. This chain's CDR3 is CASSDHGGGGPPLHF. In nucleotides, the CDR3 is TGTGCCAGCAGTGACCATGGTGGGGGGGGTCCACCCCTCCACTTT.

This clone was counted only a few times. The chain uses TRBV6-5 and TRBJ1-6; 7 bases are a match to TRBD1. There are 16 residues in the CDR3. V shed 2 bases, J shed 8 bases, and the junction held 9 bases outside the gene matches. Germline V lookup: CDR1 MNHEY, CDR2 SVGAGI. In nucleotides, the CDR3 is TGTGCCAGCAGTTACCGGTTGGGACAGCCGGATTCACCCCTCCACTTT. It is translated as CASSYRLGQPDSPLHF.

This clone was seen more than once but under ten times. The rearrangement links TRBV6-1 to TRBJ1-5; TRBD1 might be the D (5 bases). The CDR3 is 14 residues long. Germline V gene lookup returns CDR1 MNHNS and CDR2 SASEGT. V lost 11 bases, J lost 5 bases, and 19 bases lay in between. This CDR3 is CAGGDWGNDQPQHF. For the CDR3, the DNA is TGTGCCGGGGGGGATTGGGGTAACGATCAGCCCCAGCATTTT.

In its sample, this clone was seen once. The J gene is TRBJ2-2, the V gene TRBV6-1; 7 positions match TRBD2. The CDR3 sequence is 13 residues long. Germline V lookup: CDR1 MNHNS, CDR2 SASEGT. V shed 8 bases and J 6 bases; nucleotides not matched to a gene: 6. The DNA of the CDR3 is TGTGCCAGCTTGCAGCGGGATGCCGGGGAGCTGTTTTTT. This encodes CASLQRDAGELFF.

This rearrangement joins TRBV6-5 to TRBJ1-5; TRBD1 is a possible D gene (6 bases). The CDR3 is 14 residues long. Trimming pared 6 bases from V and 5 bases from J, leaving 14 bases between. Germline loops: CDR1 MNHEY, CDR2 SVGAGI. The CDR3 DNA reads TGTGCCAGCAGGGCCGGACAGTTTCATCAGCCCCAGCATTTT. This encodes CASRAGQFHQPQHF.

This chain links TRBV9 with TRBJ1-2, with a possible D match to TRBD1 (5 bases). The CDR3 is made up of 14 amino acids. With 3 bases removed from V and 4 bases from J, the gap between germline ends came to 13 bases. Germline CDR1 SGDLS, CDR2 YYNGEE. The CDR3 DNA is TGTGCCAGCAGCGCCCACTGGGACTCCTATGGCTACACCTTC. As protein: CASSAHWDSYGYTF. The variable domain in full, with the rest retrieved from reference TRBV9 and TRBJ1-2, is DSGVTQTPKHLITATGQRVTLRCSPRSGDLSVYWYQQSLDQGLQFLIQYYNGEERAKGNILERFSAQQFPDLHSELNLSSLELGDSALYFCASSAHWDSYGYTFGSGTRLTVV.

The chain is built from TRBV6-5 and TRBJ2-5; 8 bases align to TRBD1. The length of the CDR3 is 16 residues. Germline V lookup: CDR1 MNHEY, CDR2 SVGAGI. The ends lost 1 base at V and 5 bases at J; junction bases unmatched: 9. CDR3 amino acids: CASSYFSGGVEETQYF. The CDR3 DNA is TGTGCCAGCAGTTACTTTTCAGGGGGCGTTGAGGAGACCCAGTACTTC.

CDR3 DNA: TGTGCCAGCAGCTTAGCGGGAAGCTCTGGGGCCAACGTCCTGACTTTC. This encodes CASSLAGSSGANVLTF. This rearrangement joins TRBV7-8 to TRBJ2-6; D ambiguous. The CDR3 contains 16 residues. V lost 0 bases, J lost 0 bases, and 6 bases lay in between. The germline V gene encodes CDR1 SGHVS and CDR2 FQNEAQ.

This clone appeared a few times. The rearrangement uses TRBV10-3 and TRBJ1-1; D not certain. Germline lookup yields CDR1 ENHRY and CDR2 SYGVKD. V shed 6 bases and J shed 4 bases, with 12 bases lying between them. The CDR3 sequence is 13 residues long. The CDR3 DNA sequence: TGTGCCATCAGGGGAAGGGATGTCACTGAAGCTTTCTTT. Protein: CAIRGRDVTEAFF.

This chain links TRBV5-1 with TRBJ2-3, with 7 bases that match TRBD1. This CDR3 is built from 16 residues. The J segment lost 1 base and the V segment lost 3 bases, leaving 8 bases of the junction unmatched. Germline values: CDR1 SGHRS, CDR2 YFSETQ. This CDR3 reads CASSSRGTDRTDTQYF. As DNA, the CDR3 is TGCGCCAGCAGCTCCCGAGGGACAGATCGCACAGATACGCAGTATTTT.

V and J are TRBV29-1 and TRBJ2-1; 9 bases are shared with TRBD2. Germline loops: CDR1 SQVTM, CDR2 ANQGSEA. With 8 bases clipped from V and 6 bases from J, the junction kept 11 bases outside the gene matches. This CDR3 region has 14 residues. This chain's CDR3 is CSSLSGSPLNEQFF. The CDR3 DNA sequence: TGCAGCTCACTTAGCGGGAGTCCCCTCAATGAGCAGTTCTTC.

The chain employs TRBV28 and TRBJ1-1; D may be TRBD1 (5 bases). Trimming took 5 bases from V and 5 from J, leaving 15 bases between them. The CDR3 consists of 14 residues. The germline gives CDR1 MDHEN, CDR2 SYDVKM. CDR3 sequence (DNA): TGTGCCAGCAGTCTAACCCCGGGGGGGACTGAAGCTTTCTTT. It specifies CASSLTPGGTEAFF.

This clone was seen only a few times. The genes are TRBV7-3 and TRBJ2-7; possible D gene TRBD2, 6 bases. The CDR3 loop spans 14 amino acids. Germline V gene sequence: CDR1 SGHTA, CDR2 FQGTGA. The ends were cut back, 5 bases at V and 6 bases at J, with 17 bases in the middle. In nucleotides, the CDR3 is TGTGCCAGCAGCACCTCCGGGAGCTCTGGCGAGCAGTACTTC. Protein sequence: CASSTSGSSGEQYF.

J is TRBJ1-4 and V is TRBV19; D unresolved. Trimming removed 5 bases from V and 5 bases from J, with 18 bases in between. Germline V CDR1 and CDR2: LNHDA, SQIVND (reference sequence). There are 16 residues in the CDR3. CDR3 nucleotides: TGTGCCAGTAGTCACGGGTTCTGGGATCGGAATGAAAAACTGTTTTTT. It yields the protein CASSHGFWDRNEKLFF.

The CDR3 is CASSYSPGQGYEQYF. The CDR3 DNA sequence: TGTGCCAGCAGTTACTCCCCGGGACAGGGGTACGAGCAGTACTTC. The V and J genes are TRBV6-5 and TRBJ2-7, with 10 bases matching TRBD1. The germline CDR1 and CDR2 sequences are MNHEY and SVGAGI. V shed 0 bases, J shed 4 bases, and the junction held 3 bases outside the gene matches. The CDR3 is made up of 15 amino acids.

The CDR3 nucleotides read TGTGCCAGCAGTTTATTTCGGGGAGATGAGGGCTACACCTTC. This sequence encodes CASSLFRGDEGYTF. The chain has TRBV28 and TRBJ1-2, with D uncertain. The CDR3 contains 14 residues. Trimming stripped 1 base from V and 8 bases from J, with 14 bases between. Germline CDR1 MDHEN, CDR2 SYDVKM.

This clone came up once. The chain has TRBV7-2 and TRBJ2-5; tentative D call: TRBD2 (5 bases). The CDR3 spans 12 residues. The germline gives CDR1 SGHTA, CDR2 FQGNSA. The V end was cut by 6 bases, the J end by 5 bases, with 10 bases between. CDR3: CASSSQRETQYF. The CDR3 DNA reads as TGTGCCAGCAGTTCCCAGCGGGAGACCCAGTACTTC.

This chain uses TRBV2 with TRBJ1-2; D uncertain. Trimming removed 4 bases at V and 6 bases at J, with 6 bases between. This CDR3 has 11 residues. In germline, CDR1 is SNHLY, CDR2 FYNNEI. CDR3 protein: CASSGGNGYTF. In DNA form, the CDR3 reads TGTGCCAGCAGTGGGGGAAATGGCTACACCTTC.